This T cell receptor (beta chain) was documented in a study of tumor-infiltrating lymphocytes in oesophageal squamous cell carcinoma. CDR3 length: 14 amino acids. The germline gives CDR1 MNHEY, CDR2 SVGAGI. TCRdb re-analysed the reads in MiXCR, keeping a single row per CDR3 protein. The sample yields 11,000 or so distinct CDR3 sequences, more than 50% seen once. The V and J genes are TRBV6-5 and TRBJ2-5; 9 bases line up with TRBD2. Near its end, the DNA agrees better with TRBJ2-1, so the J call may be wrong. Sequenced material: blood. The receptor was isolated from a female donor with esophageal squamous cell carcinoma. The CDR3: CASSYAGGNNEQFF. The DNA of the CDR3 is TGTGCCAGCAGTTACGCGGGAGGGAATAATGAGCAGTTCTTC.